Included here is one T cell receptor beta chain sequence, with context. It lacks a known antigen. No base qualities exist here, and no much larger clone lies one base off it. This sample is part of a study of T cell responses to AZD1222 COVID-19 vaccine listed by TCRdb under 2021. General notes on the study: A total of roughly 240 trial participants underwent TCR sequencing, of whom 207 received two doses of AZD1222 and 26 received two doses of the MenACWY control vaccine. Trial participants were enrolled by age into subgroups of 18-55, 56-69 and 70-plus years, and about 150, 27 and 61 TCR-sequenced participants, respectively, were included in these subgroups.

The CDR3 regions of human TCRbeta chains were analyzed by immunosequencing. As for the original processing: TCRs in the repertoires were compared against a reference library of SARS-CoV-2-specific TCRs that had been generated with the MIRA antigen-specificity platform. Breadth was defined as the fraction of unique TCRs that were SARS-CoV-2-associated, and depth was defined as the fraction of total T cells that were SARS-CoV-2-associated. Using the MIRA data, each spike-specific TCR was assigned both to the spike region to which the TCR was reactive and to a CD4 or CD8 class. Log10-transformed breadth and depth values were compared by one-way ANOVA with Sidak's multiple comparisons tests. The clones in this table, taken by TCRdb from immuneACCESS, are in-frame only. Not every clone is retained; where verified, under half of the shortfall comes from an unresolved V gene, and the cause of the rest is unknown. V and J calls and clone size come straight from that table; D and trimming were deduced from the DNA. The sample table lists over 85,000 clones, 70% to 85% of them with a count of one. The top ten constitute over 12% of the sample.

The sample's time point label, decoded: about 28 days (+/-7) after the second vaccine dose. AZD1222 recipients with second doses at about 4 weeks or about 12 weeks were pooled, because spike-specific TCR depth and breadth did not differ between schedules. The vaccinee samples were drawn from two UK trials, COV001 and COV002, one of which was a single-blind randomized controlled phase 2/3 trial testing AZD1222 (ChAdOx1 nCoV-19) in healthy adults. For TCRbeta chain sequencing, PBMC samples from trial participants were taken at day 0 and at day 28 after the second dose. Broad study findings and their caveats: After two AZD1222 doses, both the breadth and the depth of spike-specific TCRs were significantly higher than at day 0 and than in MenACWY recipients. The 56-69-year group was small, and its depth increase did not reach significance, likely because of low power. Because no samples from the day 14 peak response were available, repertoires could be characterized only after the peak T cell response. Most participants were white British and females outnumbered males, and the authors suggested that clonal diversity may have been underestimated. Reportedly, close to half of the unique spike-specific TCRs recognized epitopes lying outside the regions that are mutated in the B.1.351 and B.1.1.7 variants. Conclusions about previously exposed vaccinees are limited because only a handful of AZD1222 recipients were SARS-CoV-2 seropositive at baseline. The vaccine-associated CD4 TCRs covered the entire spike protein, and the dominant responses fell in regions 160-218 and 743-854.

Reading the germline V gene gives CDR1 MGHDK and CDR2 SYGVNS. The CDR3 numbers 18 residues from cysteine through phenylalanine. Here the CDR3 DNA is all that survives: 54 bases in frame from base 1. After removal of 5 bases from V and 4 bases from J, the junction retains 12 bases not matched to a gene. Source: peripheral blood, taken 28 days after the second AZD1222 dose. This receptor was identified in an adult who received the AZD1222 COVID-19 vaccine. The chain is assembled from TRBV25-1 and TRBJ2-3; 13 nucleotides in the junction match TRBD2. The nucleotides read TGTGCCAGCAGTCCAGACCTGGGACTAGCGGGAAGGGCAGATACGCAGTATTTT. It translates as CASSPDLGLAGRADTQYF. With all but the CDR3 taken from the reference TRBV25-1 and TRBJ2-3 genes, the full variable domain is: EADIYQTPRYLVIGTGKKITLECSQTMGHDKMYWYQQDPGMELHLIHYSYGVNSTEKGDLSSESTVSRIRTEHFPLTLESARPSHTSQYLCASSPDLGLAGRADTQYFGPGTRLTVL.